This T cell receptor (beta chain) was recovered during a study of control samples from healthy donors and cancer patients. TCRdb keeps only in-frame clones here, not all; method: immunoSEQ multiplex PCR. The sample contains 110,000 to 150,000 clones, 91% of which appear only once. Losses at the gene ends were 4 bases for V and 5 bases for J; bases not matched to a gene: 6. Germline V lookup: CDR1 SGDLS, CDR2 YYNGEE. CDR3 length: 14 residues. The TCR was taken from a man between 18 and 29 years old in good health. This chain connects TRBV9 to TRBJ1-2; 9 bases are a match to TRBD1. The sample taken for sequencing was blood. CDR3 DNA sequence: TGTGCCAGCAGCCCTGGGACAGGGAAGTATGGCTACACCTTC. Its translation is CASSPGTGKYGYTF. Based on the CDR3 plus reference TRBV9 and TRBJ1-2, the full variable domain is DSGVTQTPKHLITATGQRVTLRCSPRSGDLSVYWYQQSLDQGLQFLIQYYNGEERAKGNILERFSAQQFPDLHSELNLSSLELGDSALYFCASSPGTGKYGYTFGSGTRLTVV.